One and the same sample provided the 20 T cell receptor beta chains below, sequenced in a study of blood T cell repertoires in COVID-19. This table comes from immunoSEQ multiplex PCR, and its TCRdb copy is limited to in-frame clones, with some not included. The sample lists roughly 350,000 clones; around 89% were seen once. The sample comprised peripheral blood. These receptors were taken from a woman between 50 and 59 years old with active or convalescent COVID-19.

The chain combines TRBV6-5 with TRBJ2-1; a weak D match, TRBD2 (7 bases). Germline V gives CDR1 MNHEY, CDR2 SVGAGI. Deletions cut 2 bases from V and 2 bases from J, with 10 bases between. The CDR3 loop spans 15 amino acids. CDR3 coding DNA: TGTGCCAGCAGTTACATGCGGGGGCCCTACAATGAGCAGTTCTTC. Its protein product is CASSYMRGPYNEQFF.

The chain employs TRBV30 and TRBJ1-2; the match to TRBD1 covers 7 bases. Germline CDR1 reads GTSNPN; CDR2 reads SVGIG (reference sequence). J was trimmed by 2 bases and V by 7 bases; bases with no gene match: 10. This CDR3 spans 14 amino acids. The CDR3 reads CASRQGFSNYGYTF. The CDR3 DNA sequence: TGTGCCTCACGACAGGGATTCTCCAACTATGGCTACACCTTC.

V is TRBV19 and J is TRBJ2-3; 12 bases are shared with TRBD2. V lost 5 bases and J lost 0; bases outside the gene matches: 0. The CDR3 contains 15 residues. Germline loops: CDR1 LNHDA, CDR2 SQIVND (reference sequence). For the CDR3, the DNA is TGTGCCAGTAGTGGGACTAGCGGGAGCACAGATACGCAGTATTTT. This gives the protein CASSGTSGSTDTQYF.

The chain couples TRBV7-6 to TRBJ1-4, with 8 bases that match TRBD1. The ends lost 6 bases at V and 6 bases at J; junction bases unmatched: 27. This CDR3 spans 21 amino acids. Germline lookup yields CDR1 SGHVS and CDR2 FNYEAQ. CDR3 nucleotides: TGTGCCAGCAGTCCAGGGGGCAGGCAGGAGGGTCCAGGAAGGACGGATGAAAAACTGTTTTTT. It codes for CASSPGGRQEGPGRTDEKLFF.

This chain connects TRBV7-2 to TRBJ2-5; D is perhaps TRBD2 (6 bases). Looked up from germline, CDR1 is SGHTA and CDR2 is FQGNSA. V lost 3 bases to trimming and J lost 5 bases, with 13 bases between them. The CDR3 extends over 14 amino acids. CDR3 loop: CASSFGAGSETQYF. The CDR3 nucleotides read TGTGCCAGCAGCTTCGGGGCGGGATCGGAGACCCAGTACTTC.

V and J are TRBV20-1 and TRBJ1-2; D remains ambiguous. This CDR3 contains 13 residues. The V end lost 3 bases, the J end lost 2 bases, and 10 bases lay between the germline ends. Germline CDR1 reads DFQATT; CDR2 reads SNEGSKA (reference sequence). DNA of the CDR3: TGCAGTGCTAGTGGACGGAGAAACTATGGCTACACCTTC. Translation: CSASGRRNYGYTF.

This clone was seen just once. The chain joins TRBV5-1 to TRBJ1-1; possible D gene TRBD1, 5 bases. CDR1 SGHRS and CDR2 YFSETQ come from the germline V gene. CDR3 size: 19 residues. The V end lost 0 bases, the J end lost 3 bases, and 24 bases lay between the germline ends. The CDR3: CASSLARAGTALQDTEAFF. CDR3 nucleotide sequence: TGCGCCAGCAGCTTGGCCCGGGCCGGGACTGCCCTTCAGGACACTGAAGCTTTCTTT.

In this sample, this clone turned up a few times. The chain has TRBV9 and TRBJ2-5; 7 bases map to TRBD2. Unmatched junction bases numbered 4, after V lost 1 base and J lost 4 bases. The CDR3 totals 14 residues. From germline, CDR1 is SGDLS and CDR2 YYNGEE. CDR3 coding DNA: TGTGCCAGCAGCGTAAGGCCTAGCGGAGAGACCCAGTACTTC. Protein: CASSVRPSGETQYF. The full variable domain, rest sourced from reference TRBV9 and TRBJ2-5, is DSGVTQTPKHLITATGQRVTLRCSPRSGDLSVYWYQQSLDQGLQFLIQYYNGEERAKGNILERFSAQQFPDLHSELNLSSLELGDSALYFCASSVRPSGETQYFGPGTRLLVL.

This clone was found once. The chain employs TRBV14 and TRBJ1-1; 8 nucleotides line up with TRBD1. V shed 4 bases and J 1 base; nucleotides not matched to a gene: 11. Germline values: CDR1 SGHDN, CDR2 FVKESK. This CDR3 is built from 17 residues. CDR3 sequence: CASSPLGQGGGNTEAFF. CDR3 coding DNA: TGTGCCAGCAGCCCCCTTGGACAGGGAGGAGGGAACACTGAAGCTTTCTTT.

CDR3 in DNA: TGTGCCACCGCCCCGTCCGGACTAGCGACAAAAGAGACCCAGTACTTC. Its translation is CATAPSGLATKETQYF. V gene TRBV24-1 combines with J gene TRBJ2-5, with TRBD2 matching over 9 bases. V was clipped by 9 bases and J by 3 bases; unmatched bases: 13. The CDR3 runs 16 residues. Germline CDR1 KGHDR, CDR2 SFDVKD.

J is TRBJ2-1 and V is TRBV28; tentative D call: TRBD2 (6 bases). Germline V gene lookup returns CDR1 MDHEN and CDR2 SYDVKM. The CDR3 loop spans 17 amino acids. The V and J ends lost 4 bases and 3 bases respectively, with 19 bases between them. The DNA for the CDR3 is TGTGCCAGCAGTTGGGATACTAGCAGCACATTCTACAATGAGCAGTTCTTC. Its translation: CASSWDTSSTFYNEQFF.

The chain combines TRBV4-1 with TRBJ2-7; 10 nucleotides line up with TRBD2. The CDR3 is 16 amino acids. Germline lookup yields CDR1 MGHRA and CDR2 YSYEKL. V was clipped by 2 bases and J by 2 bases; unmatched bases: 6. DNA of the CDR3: TGCGCCAGCAGCCAACTAGCGGGAGTATCTGCCTACGAGCAGTACTTC. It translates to CASSQLAGVSAYEQYF.

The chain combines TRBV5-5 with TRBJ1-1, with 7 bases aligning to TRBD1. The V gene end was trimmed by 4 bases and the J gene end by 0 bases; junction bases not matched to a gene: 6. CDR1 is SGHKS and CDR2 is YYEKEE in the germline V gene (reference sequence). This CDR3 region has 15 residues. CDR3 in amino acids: CASSLEQGMNTEAFF. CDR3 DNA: TGTGCCAGCAGCCTGGAACAGGGGATGAACACTGAAGCTTTCTTT. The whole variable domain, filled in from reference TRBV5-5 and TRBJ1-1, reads DAGVTQSPTHLIKTRGQQVTLRCSPISGHKSVSWYQQVLGQGPQFIFQYYEKEERGRGNFPDRFSARQFPNYSSELNVNALLLGDSALYLCASSLEQGMNTEAFFGQGTRLTVV.

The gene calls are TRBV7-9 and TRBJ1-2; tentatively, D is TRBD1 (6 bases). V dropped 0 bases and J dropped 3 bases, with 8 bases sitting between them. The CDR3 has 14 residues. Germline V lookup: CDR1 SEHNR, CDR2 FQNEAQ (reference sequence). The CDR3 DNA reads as TGTGCCAGCAGCTTAGCGGGGACATACTATGGCTACACCTTC. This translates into CASSLAGTYYGYTF.

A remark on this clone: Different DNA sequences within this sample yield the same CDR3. The CDR3 sequence: CASSVGGFTDTQYF. The CDR3 DNA sequence: TGTGCCAGCAGCGTAGGAGGTTTCACAGATACGCAGTATTTT. The genes are TRBV9 and TRBJ2-3; no clear D gene. Germline-derived CDR1 and CDR2 are SGDLS and YYNGEE. The CDR3 extends over 14 amino acids. The V gene lost 0 bases and the J gene lost 2 bases, with 7 bases spanning the gap.

CDR3 nucleotides: TGCGCCAGCAGCCAAGATATGACTTCACGATTATACGAGCAGTACTTC. Its protein is CASSQDMTSRLYEQYF. This rearrangement joins TRBV4-1 to TRBJ2-7; D is unresolved. V was cut by 0 bases and J by 4 bases, with 16 bases left in between. The CDR3 contains 16 residues. Germline V CDR1 and CDR2: MGHRA, YSYEKL.

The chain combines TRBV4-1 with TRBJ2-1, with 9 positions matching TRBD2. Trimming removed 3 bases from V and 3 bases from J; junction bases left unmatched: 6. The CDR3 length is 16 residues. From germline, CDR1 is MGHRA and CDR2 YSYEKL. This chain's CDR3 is CASSQRTSADYNEQFF. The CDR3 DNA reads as TGCGCCAGCAGCCAGAGGACTAGCGCCGACTACAATGAGCAGTTCTTC.

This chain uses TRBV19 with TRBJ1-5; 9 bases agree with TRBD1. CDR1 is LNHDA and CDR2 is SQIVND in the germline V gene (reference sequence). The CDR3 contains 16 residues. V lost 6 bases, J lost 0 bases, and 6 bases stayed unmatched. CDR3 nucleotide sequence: TGTGCCAGTAGCGGACAGGGGAGCTATAGCAATCAGCCCCAGCATTTT. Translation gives CASSGQGSYSNQPQHF.

CDR3 residues: CASSLGTGTLPLHF. The DNA of the CDR3 is TGTGCCAGCAGCTTAGGGACAGGGACGTTGCCCCTCCACTTT. The chain links TRBV7-8 to TRBJ1-6; TRBD1 agrees at 8 bases. CDR1 is SGHVS and CDR2 is FQNEAQ in the germline V gene. This CDR3 contains 14 residues. Trimming cost V 1 base and J 13 bases; bases outside gene matches: 6.

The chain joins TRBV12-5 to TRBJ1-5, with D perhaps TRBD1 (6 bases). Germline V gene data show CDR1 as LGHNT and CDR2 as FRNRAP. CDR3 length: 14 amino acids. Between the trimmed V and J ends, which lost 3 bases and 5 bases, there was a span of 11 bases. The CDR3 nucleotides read TGTGCTAGTGGTTTAGGACAGATGGATCAGCCCCAGCATTTT. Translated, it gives CASGLGQMDQPQHF.